A selection of T cell receptor beta chains follows, all from one sample in a study of blood T cell repertoires in COVID-19. This table comes from immunoSEQ multiplex PCR, and its TCRdb copy is limited to in-frame clones, with some not included. The table lists about 210,000 clones, approximately 86% of them singletons. The specimen sequenced was peripheral blood. The receptors originated from a man aged 55 to 70 with acute or convalescent COVID-19. Each CDR3 is given with its conserved first and last residue. The D gene is left open where the match is weak.

d_call: TRBD1; j_call: TRBJ2-5; v_call: TRBV5-4; cdr3_nt: TGTGCCAGCAGCTTCGGGACAGGGGGCTTTGAGACCCAGTACTTC; cdr3_aa: CASSFGTGGFETQYF
d_call: TRBD1; j_call: TRBJ1-5; v_call: TRBV27; cdr3_nt: TGTGCCAGCAGTCCCGGGACAGTACATCAGCCCCAGCATTTT; cdr3_aa: CASSPGTVHQPQHF
d_call: NA; j_call: TRBJ2-5; v_call: TRBV7-6; cdr3_nt: TGTGCCAGCAGCTTAGGTCTGGGGCCCGCTCAAGAGACCCAGTACTTC; cdr3_aa: CASSLGLGPAQETQYF
d_call: NA; j_call: TRBJ2-7; v_call: TRBV7-2; cdr3_nt: TGTGCCAGCAGCTTAGACTCTTCCTACGAGCAGTACTTC; cdr3_aa: CASSLDSSYEQYF
d_call: NA; j_call: TRBJ1-1; v_call: TRBV7-6; cdr3_nt: TGTGCCCACTGGGGGGTAATGAACACTGAAGCTTTCTTT; cdr3_aa: CAHWGVMNTEAFF
d_call: NA; j_call: TRBJ1-1; v_call: TRBV12-3/TRBV12-4; cdr3_nt: TGTGCCAGCAGTTTAAAGTGGAGCACTGAAGCTTTCTTT; cdr3_aa: CASSLKWSTEAFF
d_call: TRBD1; j_call: TRBJ2-3; v_call: TRBV10-3; cdr3_nt: TGTGCCACGGGACAGGGGGCGGATACGCAGTATTTT; cdr3_aa: CATGQGADTQYF
d_call: NA; j_call: TRBJ1-4; v_call: TRBV4-1; cdr3_nt: TGCGCCAGCAGCCAAGATTCCCCCAACACAGGGTCTAATGAAAAACTGTTTTTT; cdr3_aa: CASSQDSPNTGSNEKLFF
d_call: NA; j_call: TRBJ2-6; v_call: TRBV7-2; cdr3_nt: TGTGCCAGCATCCTTTCTGGCCAGCGTCCCTCTGGGGCCAACGTCCTGACTTTC; cdr3_aa: CASILSGQRPSGANVLTF
d_call: TRBD1; j_call: TRBJ2-5; v_call: TRBV5-1; cdr3_nt: TGCGCCAGCAGCCTAGACAGGGGGGAAGAGACCCAGTACTTC; cdr3_aa: CASSLDRGEETQYF
d_call: TRBD1; j_call: TRBJ1-2; v_call: TRBV28; cdr3_nt: TGTGCCAGCAGACCGAATCCCGGGACAGGGGGCCGGAATGGCTACACCTTC; cdr3_aa: CASRPNPGTGGRNGYTF
d_call: TRBD1; j_call: TRBJ1-1; v_call: TRBV6-2/TRBV6-3; cdr3_nt: TGTGCCAGCAGTTACTCGGGGACAGGGTTCTCGAACACTGAAGCTTTCTTT; cdr3_aa: CASSYSGTGFSNTEAFF
d_call: NA; j_call: TRBJ1-1; v_call: TRBV6-2/TRBV6-3; cdr3_nt: TGTGCCAGCAGTCCCAGGGGAAGAACTGAAGCTTTCTTT; cdr3_aa: CASSPRGRTEAFF
d_call: TRBD1; j_call: TRBJ2-7; v_call: TRBV13; cdr3_nt: TGTGCCAGCAGCAAACGGACAGGGTTCAACGAGCAGTACTTC; cdr3_aa: CASSKRTGFNEQYF
d_call: NA; j_call: TRBJ2-5; v_call: TRBV21-1; cdr3_nt: TGTGCCAGCAGCAAAGGAGTTACAGGGGGCCCGGAGACCCAGTACTTC; cdr3_aa: CASSKGVTGGPETQYF
d_call: TRBD2; j_call: TRBJ2-1; v_call: TRBV9; cdr3_nt: TGTGCCAGCAGCGTAGCGGGGCGAGGTAGCGGGGTTATCAATGAGCAGTTCTTC; cdr3_aa: CASSVAGRGSGVINEQFF